A selection of T cell receptor beta chains follows, all from one sample in a study of blood T cell repertoires in COVID-19. Sequencing was performed with immunoSEQ multiplex PCR; in TCRdb, only in-frame clones are kept and a portion is missing. The sample carries some 140,000 clones, more than 75% recorded once. Sequenced input: peripheral blood. These receptors were collected from a man older than 75 with acute or convalescent COVID-19. Both conserved end residues are part of each CDR3. A D gene is named only where the DNA matches it firmly. Rows may omit the clone size; those that give it use once, few, many or a size class.

>TRBV7-3|-|-|TRBJ2-2
TGTGCCAGCAGCTTAGGTCACGGGAACACCGGGGAGCTGTTTTTT
CASSLGHGNTGELFF
>TRBV5-1|-|-|TRBJ1-1
TGCGCCAGCAGCTTGGTGGGGGGGATGAACACTGAAGCTTTCTTT
CASSLVGGMNTEAFF
>TRBV7-9|once|-|TRBJ2-7
TGTGCCAGCAGCTTATACAGGGACGAGCAGTACTTC
CASSLYRDEQYF
>TRBV7-2|few|TRBD1|TRBJ1-1
TGTGCCAGCAGTTCCGACAGGGTGTTAACTGAAGCTTTCTTT
CASSSDRVLTEAFF
>TRBV29-1|-|TRBD2|TRBJ2-7
TGCAGCGTTGGAACTAGCGTCTACGAGCAGTACTTC
CSVGTSVYEQYF
>TRBV7-2|-|TRBD2|TRBJ2-7
TGTGCCAGCAGCTTACAGCGGGGGGGGCAGTACTTC
CASSLQRGGQYF
>TRBV7-2|-|TRBD2|TRBJ2-7
TGTGCCAGCAGCTTAGCGCAGGCTAGCGGGGCCTACGAGCAGTACTTC
CASSLAQASGAYEQYF
>TRBV30|-|-|TRBJ1-2
TGTGCCTGGTCCCGGCCCTCAGAGGGTGGCTACACCTTC
CAWSRPSEGGYTF
>TRBV3-1/TRBV3-2|-|-|TRBJ1-5
TGTGCCAGCAGCCCTTCGGGTTATAGCAATCAGCCCCAGCATTTT
CASSPSGYSNQPQHF
>TRBV19|-|-|TRBJ2-3
TGTGCCAGTACCCCACCCAAATTATCGGGTACGCAGTATTTT
CASTPPKLSGTQYF
>TRBV20-1|-|-|TRBJ1-5
TGCAGTGCTAGTGGGGGTCGGGGTCAGCCCCAGCATTTT
CSASGGRGQPQHF
>TRBV7-2|-|-|TRBJ1-3
TGTGCCAGCAGCCCCACTTTAGACACTGGAAACACCATATATTTT
CASSPTLDTGNTIYF
>TRBV5-1|few|-|TRBJ1-6
TGCGCCAGCAGCCTCGAGGCTTGGGATAATTCACCCCTCCACTTT
CASSLEAWDNSPLHF
>TRBV10-3|-|-|TRBJ1-6
TGTGCCATCAGACCCCAGGACAGAAATAATTCACCCCTCCACTTT
CAIRPQDRNNSPLHF
>TRBV3-1/TRBV3-2|-|-|TRBJ1-3
TGTGCCAGCAGCCAAGTTCCAGACACCATATATTTT
CASSQVPDTIYF
>TRBV6-6|-|-|TRBJ1-4
TGTGCCAGCAGTGGCCGGGCTGTTCGGCAGGGTGAAAAACTGTTTTTT
CASSGRAVRQGEKLFF
>TRBV18|-|-|TRBJ1-3
TGTGCCAGCTCACCACCGAGTACAGAAAGGTCTGGAAACACCATATATTTT
CASSPPSTERSGNTIYF
>TRBV15|-|-|TRBJ1-1
TGTGCCACCAGCAGAGAACAGATCTCTGAAGCTTTCTTT
CATSREQISEAFF
>TRBV11-3|few|TRBD1|TRBJ2-3
TGTGCCAGCAGCAAGGGACAGAGCACAGATACGCAGTATTTT
CASSKGQSTDTQYF
>TRBV28|-|-|TRBJ2-7
TGTGCCAGCTTCATAACAGGAGCCTACGAGCAGTACTTC
CASFITGAYEQYF
>TRBV19|-|-|TRBJ2-2
TGTGCCAGTAGTAAGGGGCGTTCATGGACCGGGGAGCTGTTTTTT
CASSKGRSWTGELFF
>TRBV5-5|once|-|TRBJ2-6
TGTGCCAGCAGCTTGGACAGGGTAGCCAACGTCCTGACTTTC
CASSLDRVANVLTF
>TRBV23-1|-|-|TRBJ1-6
TGCGCCAGCAGCCGGGGGGCGAATCTATTTTATAATTCACCCCTCCACTTT
CASSRGANLFYNSPLHF
>TRBV9|few|TRBD2|TRBJ2-3
TGTGCCAGCAGCGACTCTTCCACTAGCGGGGACTCGGATACGCAGTATTTT
CASSDSSTSGDSDTQYF
>TRBV21-1|-|-|TRBJ2-3
TGTGCCAGCAGCAAGTTTAAATACGCGGGGAGCACAGATACGCAGTATTTT
CASSKFKYAGSTDTQYF
>TRBV7-9|few|-|TRBJ2-7
TGTGCCAGCAGCTTAGGTTCCGGGGAAAGGGCCTACGAGCAGTACTTC
CASSLGSGERAYEQYF
>TRBV10-3|many|TRBD2|TRBJ2-1
TGTGCCATCAGTGAGCCGACTAGCGGGGGTCGGTCGGGGTCCTACAATGAGCAGTTCTTC
CAISEPTSGGRSGSYNEQFF
>TRBV6-2/TRBV6-3|-|TRBD1|TRBJ2-3
TGTGCCAGCAGTTACACACCGGGACAGGGGGTTTCTTTCACAGATACGCAGTATTTT
CASSYTPGQGVSFTDTQYF
>TRBV5-5|-|-|TRBJ2-5
TGTGCCAGCAGCTTGGGTTTTCCGGAGGGAGAGACCCAGTACTTC
CASSLGFPEGETQYF
>TRBV3-1/TRBV3-2|-|TRBD1|TRBJ1-2
TGTGCCAGCAGCCTACAGGGGGACTATGGCTACACCTTC
CASSLQGDYGYTF
>TRBV6-2/TRBV6-3|-|-|TRBJ2-5
TGTGCCAGCAGCCCCAGGGGATACCAAGAGACCCAGTACTTC
CASSPRGYQETQYF
>TRBV11-1|-|-|TRBJ1-1
TGTGCCAGCAGCTCCCTTCGGACTGCAAACACTGAAGCTTTCTTT
CASSSLRTANTEAFF
>TRBV6-6|-|TRBD1|TRBJ2-7
TGTGCCAGCGGACCCCGGGACCCGGACAGGGAGCAGTACTTC
CASGPRDPDREQYF